These 14 T cell receptor beta chains originate from one sample sequenced in a study of CD8+ T cells in alopecia areata. The treatment denotes: oral pan-JAK inhibitor, 5-10 mg twice daily. After isolation, RNA underwent reverse transcription to generate cDNA as the sequencing template. Here immunoSEQ multiplex PCR was the method, and the copy in TCRdb shows in-frame clones only, minus some. The profile shows about 270,000 clones, around three fifths of them singletons. The input for sequencing was CD4+ T cells sorted from blood, taken around week 54, from a patient treated with tofacitinib. These receptors were obtained from a human donor with alopecia areata.

This clone was observed a few times. The rearrangement links TRBV9 to TRBJ1-1; 7 bases fit TRBD1. Unmatched junction bases numbered 0, after V lost 3 bases and J lost 4 bases. The CDR3 contains 12 residues. Germline V CDR1 and CDR2: SGDLS, YYNGEE. The CDR3 reads CASSAGGTEAFF. The CDR3 nucleotides are TGTGCCAGCAGCGCAGGGGGCACTGAAGCTTTCTTT.

V usage is TRBV12-5 and J usage is TRBJ2-3, with D possibly being TRBD2 (5 bases). V gave up 0 bases and J gave up 3 bases, with 13 bases separating them. Germline assignment: CDR1 LGHNT and CDR2 FRNRAP. The CDR3 sequence is 16 residues long. The CDR3 is CASGLVIGVRTDTQYF. In DNA form, the CDR3 reads TGTGCTAGTGGTTTGGTCATCGGGGTCCGGACAGATACGCAGTATTTT. Together with reference TRBV12-5 and TRBJ2-3, the CDR3 gives the full variable domain: DARVTQTPRHKVTEMGQEVTMRCQPILGHNTVFWYRQTMMQGLELLAYFRNRAPLDDSGMPKDRFSAEMPDATLATLKIQPSEPRDSAVYFCASGLVIGVRTDTQYFGPGTRLTVL.

The J gene is TRBJ2-5, the V gene TRBV29-1; D ambiguous. The CDR3 sequence is 15 residues long. Germline values: CDR1 SQVTM, CDR2 ANQGSEA. The V end lost 1 base, the J end lost 2 bases, and 14 bases lay between the germline ends. This CDR3 reads CSVEGHAEAQETQYF. The CDR3 nucleotides are TGCAGCGTTGAAGGACACGCCGAGGCACAAGAGACCCAGTACTTC.

This chain connects TRBV7-3 to TRBJ1-1; the D is unclear. Germline V gene sequence: CDR1 SGHTA, CDR2 FQGTGA. Trimming removed 4 bases from V and 0 bases from J, with 6 bases in between. This CDR3 is 13 amino acids long. This CDR3 is CASSSHMNTEAFF. CDR3 bases: TGTGCCAGCAGCTCCCACATGAACACTGAAGCTTTCTTT.

The CDR3 loop reads CASSERQGTLHF. The CDR3 nucleotides read TGTGCCAGCAGCGAGAGACAGGGGACCCTCCACTTT. The chain has TRBV9 and TRBJ1-6; TRBD1 matches 8 bases. Looked up from germline, CDR1 is SGDLS and CDR2 is YYNGEE. CDR3 size: 12 residues. With V trimmed by 3 bases and J by 14 bases, 4 bases remained unmatched.

This chain joins TRBV7-3 and TRBJ1-1; a possible D gene is TRBD1 (6 bases). V lost 4 bases to trimming and J lost 1 base, with 10 bases between them. The CDR3 has 14 residues. Per the germline V gene, CDR1 is SGHTA and CDR2 is FQGTGA. CDR3 in amino acids: CASSSQGRNTEAFF. The CDR3 DNA reads as TGTGCCAGCAGCTCCCAGGGGAGGAACACTGAAGCTTTCTTT.

The CDR3 is CSPHSGTWVYYTF. CDR3 nucleotides: TGCAGTCCCCATTCTGGGACTTGGGTCTACTACACCTTC. This chain uses TRBV29-1 with TRBJ1-2, with a possible D match to TRBD1 (5 bases). The CDR3 loop spans 13 amino acids. CDR1 and CDR2 from the germline V gene are SQVTM and ANQGSEA.

This clone was counted only a few times. The rearrangement links TRBV29-1 to TRBJ2-2, with 7 bases lining up with TRBD2. Germline trimming cut 2 bases from V and 0 bases from J; bases unmatched to any gene: 6. This CDR3 has 16 residues. Germline V gives CDR1 SQVTM, CDR2 ANQGSEA. The CDR3 DNA sequence: TGCAGCGTTGAAAGGTGGGAGGGAACGAACACCGGGGAGCTGTTTTTT. This sequence encodes CSVERWEGTNTGELFF.

This chain links TRBV30 with TRBJ2-3; TRBD2 aligns across 8 bases. Trimming removed 1 base from V and 7 bases from J; junction bases left unmatched: 4. In germline, CDR1 is GTSNPN, CDR2 SVGIG (reference sequence). The length of the CDR3 is 13 residues. CDR3 coding DNA: TGTGCCTGGAGTGCAGTAGCGGGGTATACGCAGTATTTT. Amino acid sequence: CAWSAVAGYTQYF.

The chain combines TRBV15 with TRBJ1-5, with 9 bases lining up with TRBD1. Germline CDR1 is LNHNV and CDR2 is YYDKDF (reference sequence). The length of the CDR3 is 14 residues. With 1 base clipped from V and 5 bases from J, the junction kept 0 bases outside the gene matches. The CDR3 sequence is CATSRGQGDQPQHF. In DNA, the CDR3 is TGTGCCACCAGCAGAGGACAGGGGGATCAGCCCCAGCATTTT.

The sample holds a few counts of this clone. The rearrangement links TRBV29-1 to TRBJ2-5; D is undetermined. The CDR3 contains 13 residues. The V gene lost 3 bases and the J gene lost 0 bases, with 8 bases spanning the gap. Germline V gene sequence: CDR1 SQVTM, CDR2 ANQGSEA. The CDR3 nucleotides are TGCAGCGTTGACCCCCGGTACCAAGAGACCCAGTACTTC. This translates into CSVDPRYQETQYF.

The sample holds a few counts of this clone. The rearrangement links TRBV13 to TRBJ2-5; the D gene is possibly TRBD2 (6 bases). Trimming pared 5 bases from V and 2 bases from J, leaving 12 bases between. CDR3 size: 14 residues. The germline V gene has CDR1 PRHDT and CDR2 FYEKMQ (reference sequence). In DNA form, the CDR3 reads TGTGCCAGCAGCAGCGGGCCCACTCAAGAGACCCAGTACTTC. Its translation is CASSSGPTQETQYF. The entire variable domain, with the rest obtained from reference TRBV13 and TRBJ2-5, is as follows: AAGVIQSPRHLIKEKRETATLKCYPIPRHDTVYWYQQGPGQDPQFLISFYEKMQSDKGSIPDRFSAQQFSDYHSELNMSSLELGDSALYFCASSSGPTQETQYFGPGTRLLVL.

There are a few counts of this clone. The CDR3 region is CASSQSPGTGELFF. CDR3 coding DNA: TGTGCCAGCAGCCAATCCCCCGGGACCGGGGAGCTGTTTTTT. The chain employs TRBV7-9 and TRBJ2-2; D is uncertain. Germline-derived CDR1 and CDR2 are SEHNR and FQNEAQ (reference sequence). V was shortened by 5 bases and J by 5 bases, with 12 bases between the two germline ends. The CDR3 has 14 residues.

A remark on this clone: Other nucleotide sequences from this sample produce the same CDR3. This rearrangement joins TRBV9 to TRBJ2-5; 9 bases match TRBD1. The germline gives CDR1 SGDLS, CDR2 YYNGEE. The CDR3 has 14 amino acids. Trimming removed 3 bases from V and 5 bases from J; junction bases left unmatched: 5. The CDR3 reads CASSGGQGRETQYF. CDR3 sequence (DNA): TGTGCCAGCAGCGGGGGACAGGGCCGGGAGACCCAGTACTTC.